Listed below are T cell receptor beta chains from one sample, sequenced in a study of blood T cell repertoires in COVID-19. Sequencing used immunoSEQ multiplex PCR; TCRdb keeps in-frame clones, though not all of them. The table records approximately 89,000 clones, more than 70% of them present only once. Specimen: peripheral blood. The receptors were sampled from a woman in her sixties or seventies with acute or convalescent COVID-19. Each CDR3 is given with its conserved first and last residue. The order of the fields is CDR3 protein, CDR3 DNA, V gene, clone size, J gene, D gene. A D gene is named only where the DNA matches it firmly. Some rows have no size entry. The others give once, few or many, or a class for an expanded clone.

CASSYSRGNGYGYTF	TGTGCCAGCAGTTACTCAAGGGGCAACGGCTATGGCTACACCTTC	TRBV6-5	-	TRBJ1-2	-
CASSDSGTGGDTQYF	TGTGCCAGCAGTGATTCCGGGACAGGGGGTGATACGCAGTATTTT	TRBV2	once	TRBJ2-3	TRBD1
CASRARTGDVDTQYF	TGTGCCAGCAGAGCGAGGACAGGGGACGTAGATACGCAGTATTTT	TRBV2	-	TRBJ2-3	TRBD1
CASSVGSGAAASSYNEQFF	TGTGCCAGCAGCGTAGGTTCAGGGGCAGCGGCGAGCTCCTACAATGAGCAGTTCTTC	TRBV9	-	TRBJ2-1	-
CASSPGGYNEQFF	TGTGCCAGCAGCCCAGGTGGCTACAATGAGCAGTTCTTC	TRBV7-7	-	TRBJ2-1	-
CASSSNSGRASYNEQFF	TGTGCCAGCAGCAGTAATAGCGGGAGGGCCTCCTACAATGAGCAGTTCTTC	TRBV7-9	-	TRBJ2-1	TRBD2
CASSQETTGPSFYGYTF	TGCGCCAGCAGCCAAGAGACCACAGGGCCCAGTTTCTATGGCTACACCTTC	TRBV4-1	-	TRBJ1-2	-
CASSLVGTGVETQYF	TGTGCCAGCAGCTTAGTGGGGACAGGGGTAGAGACCCAGTACTTC	TRBV7-9	-	TRBJ2-5	TRBD1
CASSFEAYYGYTF	TGTGCCAGCAGCTTCGAGGCCTACTATGGCTACACCTTC	TRBV7-9	-	TRBJ1-2	-
CASSLGRGDSRETQYF	TGCGCCAGCAGCTTGGGGCGGGGGGATTCCCGAGAGACCCAGTACTTC	TRBV5-1	-	TRBJ2-5	TRBD2
CASSKGQGVGKLFF	TGTGCCAGTAGTAAGGGACAGGGAGTCGGAAAACTGTTTTTT	TRBV19	-	TRBJ1-4	TRBD1
CASTPGPNYGYTF	TGTGCCAGCACGCCAGGGCCTAACTATGGCTACACCTTC	TRBV27	-	TRBJ1-2	-
CASSFRQGGSSSYNSPLHF	TGTGCCAGCAGCTTTCGACAGGGAGGTTCGAGCTCCTATAATTCACCCCTCCACTTT	TRBV5-6	-	TRBJ1-6	TRBD1
CATGYSNQPQHF	TGTGCCACGGGGTATAGCAATCAGCCCCAGCATTTT	TRBV6-5	once	TRBJ1-5	-
CASSSNPGLPSTDTQYF	TGCGCCAGCAGCTCGAACCCGGGACTACCTAGCACAGATACGCAGTATTTT	TRBV5-1	-	TRBJ2-3	TRBD2
CASSFPRGCGEKLFF	TGTGCCAGCAGCTTCCCCAGGGGTTGTGGTGAAAAACTGTTTTTT	TRBV7-9	once	TRBJ1-4	-
CATSVGQADQPQHF	TGTGCCACCAGTGTAGGACAGGCGGATCAGCCCCAGCATTTT	TRBV24-1	-	TRBJ1-5	TRBD1
CASGPGQGVRRETQYF	TGTGCCAGCGGACCAGGACAGGGGGTACGTCGAGAGACCCAGTACTTC	TRBV27	-	TRBJ2-5	TRBD1
CASSLSAGVTDTQYF	TGTGCCAGCAGCTTGTCTGCGGGGGTCACAGATACGCAGTATTTT	TRBV5-4	-	TRBJ2-3	TRBD2
CASSQDPQAPRNEQFF	TGCGCCAGCAGCCAAGACCCACAGGCCCCACGCAATGAGCAGTTCTTC	TRBV4-1	once	TRBJ2-1	-
CASSLVLTPSGYTF	TGTGCCAGCAGCCTTGTTTTAACTCCTTCGGGCTACACCTTC	TRBV14	-	TRBJ1-2	-
CAWSQEGVSGNTIYF	TGTGCCTGGAGTCAGGAGGGCGTCTCGGGAAACACCATATATTTT	TRBV30	-	TRBJ1-3	-
CASSQTSGRRTGELFF	TGTGCCAGCAGTCAGACTAGCGGGAGACGAACCGGGGAGCTGTTTTTT	TRBV6-4	-	TRBJ2-2	TRBD2
CASSQMGRGGAVGTGELFF	TGCGCCAGCAGCCAAATGGGGCGAGGGGGGGCCGTGGGCACCGGGGAGCTGTTTTTT	TRBV4-1	-	TRBJ2-2	-
CASSVIASRHNEQFF	TGTGCCAGCAGCGTGATTGCTAGTCGACACAATGAGCAGTTCTTC	TRBV9	once	TRBJ2-1	-
CATSDSQGNEQFF	TGTGCCACCAGTGATTCGCAGGGCAATGAGCAGTTCTTC	TRBV24-1	-	TRBJ2-1	-
CASSSPRDRAYNEQFF	TGTGCCAGCAGTTCCCCTAGGGACAGGGCCTACAATGAGCAGTTCTTC	TRBV27	-	TRBJ2-1	TRBD1
CASQNRVNTEAFF	TGTGCCAGCCAAAACCGGGTGAACACTGAAGCTTTCTTT	TRBV27	-	TRBJ1-1	-
CASSPTDMGTQYF	TGTGCCAGCAGCCCCACGGACATGGGTACGCAGTATTTT	TRBV6-2/TRBV6-3	-	TRBJ2-3	-
CASSLAGGSADTQYF	TGTGCCAGCAGCTTAGCGGGAGGTTCCGCAGATACGCAGTATTTT	TRBV7-9	-	TRBJ2-3	-
CASSSLGTVKNIQYF	TGTGCCAGCAGCTCGCTAGGGACAGTCAAAAACATTCAGTACTTC	TRBV7-2	-	TRBJ2-4	TRBD1
CASSDPLVYNEQFF	TGCGCCAGCAGTGATCCGCTAGTATACAATGAGCAGTTCTTC	TRBV10-1	-	TRBJ2-1	-
CATTPGPSNTEAFF	TGTGCCACCACCCCAGGTCCATCGAACACTGAAGCTTTCTTT	TRBV10-3	-	TRBJ1-1	-
CASSGTRGSGETQYF	TGTGCCAGCAGTGGAACACGAGGGTCTGGGGAGACCCAGTACTTC	TRBV9	-	TRBJ2-5	-
CASSQERLVFLEQFF	TGCGCCAGCAGCCAGGAACGACTCGTTTTTCTAGAGCAGTTCTTC	TRBV4-3	-	TRBJ2-1	-
CASSFGTANYGYTF	TGCGCCAGCAGCTTTGGGACAGCTAACTATGGCTACACCTTC	TRBV5-1	-	TRBJ1-2	TRBD1
CASIRLSSGDTQYF	TGTGCCAGCATTAGGCTATCCTCGGGAGATACGCAGTATTTT	TRBV2	-	TRBJ2-3	-
CASTLYSTSNYGYTF	TGTGCCAGCACGCTCTACTCTACTTCAAACTATGGCTACACCTTC	TRBV6-5	-	TRBJ1-2	-
CASSLGDRGMIHTF	TGTGCCAGCAGCTTAGGAGACAGGGGGATGATACACACCTTC	TRBV7-8	-	TRBJ1-2	TRBD1
CASTVAGVSGGANVLTF	TGTGCCAGCACCGTGGCGGGAGTCTCGGGTGGGGCCAACGTCCTGACTTTC	TRBV2	few	TRBJ2-6	TRBD2
CASDCRRIRTDTQYF	TGTGCCAGCGACTGCCGGCGGATACGCACAGATACGCAGTATTTT	TRBV27	-	TRBJ2-3	-
CATRVGTGNQPQHF	TGTGCCACCAGAGTCGGGACAGGGAATCAGCCCCAGCATTTT	TRBV24-1	-	TRBJ1-5	TRBD1
CASSITSGLGGNEQFF	TGTGCCAGTAGTATAACATCGGGACTAGGGGGCAATGAGCAGTTCTTC	TRBV19	-	TRBJ2-1	TRBD2
CASSQGGPQHF	TGTGCCAGCAGCCAAGGAGGGCCCCAGCATTTT	TRBV4-2	-	TRBJ1-5	-
CASSSADRPNYGYTF	TGTGCCAGCAGCTCCGCCGACAGGCCTAACTATGGCTACACCTTC	TRBV11-3	few	TRBJ1-2	-
CASSSAQGTSSGANVLTF	TGTGCCAGCAGCTCAGCACAGGGTACCTCCTCTGGGGCCAACGTCCTGACTTTC	TRBV9	-	TRBJ2-6	-
CASSLRPNYGYTF	TGTGCCAGCAGTCTCCGTCCGAACTATGGCTACACCTTC	TRBV27	-	TRBJ1-2	-
CASSLDGQSNSPLHF	TGCGCCAGCAGCTTGGACGGACAGTCCAATTCACCCCTCCACTTT	TRBV5-1	few	TRBJ1-6	-
CASLGSNTQYF	TGTGCCAGCCTCGGTTCAAATACGCAGTATTTT	TRBV2	-	TRBJ2-3	-